This entry lists 6 T cell receptor beta chains sequenced from one sample in a study of T-cell memory formation after mild COVID-19. TCRdb re-derived calls from the 5' RACE reads in MiXCR, one entry per CDR3 protein. The sample contains under 350,000 distinct CDR3 sequences, about a sixth of which appear only once. The sequenced material came from PBMCs or a T cell subset sorted from them (not recorded which). The receptors were sampled from a man aged 18-30 years who had mild COVID-19 (a few samples of this study predate the infection). Cell type and time point are not known.

This clonotype came up a few times. This chain connects TRBV18 to TRBJ2-5, with D uncertain. The CDR3 totals 12 residues. Trimming pared 2 bases from V and 4 bases from J, leaving 5 bases between. Germline assignment: CDR1 KGHSH and CDR2 LQKENI. The CDR3 DNA reads TGTGCCAGCTCACCATCGGCAGAGACCCAGTACTTC. It yields the protein CASSPSAETQYF.

V and J are TRBV18 and TRBJ1-2, with D perhaps matching TRBD1 (6 bases). Between the trimmed V and J ends, which lost 3 bases and 6 bases, there was a span of 14 bases. The CDR3 runs to 14 residues. CDR1 and CDR2 (germline): KGHSH, LQKENI. Written as DNA, the CDR3 is TGTGCCAGCTCACCTTCCGGGGACACCAATGGCTACACCTTC. Translated, it gives CASSPSGDTNGYTF.

The V and J genes are TRBV5-1 and TRBJ2-1; 8 nucleotides line up with TRBD2. There are 15 residues in the CDR3. V lost 0 bases to trimming and J lost 8 bases; unmatched junction nucleotides: 7. Germline CDR1 SGHRS, CDR2 YFSETQ. The CDR3 here is CASSLGTGGLDEQFF. The CDR3 DNA sequence: TGCGCCAGCAGCTTGGGTACGGGGGGGCTAGATGAGCAGTTCTTC.

This chain connects TRBV2 to TRBJ2-7, with D unclear. V lost 1 base and J lost 6, with 10 bases in between. There are 13 residues in the CDR3. CDR1 and CDR2 from the germline V gene are SNHLY and FYNNEI. CDR3 sequence reads: CASSEVQVREQYF. The CDR3, as DNA: TGTGCCAGCAGTGAAGTTCAGGTTCGCGAGCAGTACTTC.

The V and J genes are TRBV20-1 and TRBJ2-1, with no clear D. The V and J ends lost 3 bases and 3 bases respectively, with 9 bases between them. The CDR3 is 13 amino acids. Germline V gene lookup returns CDR1 DFQATT and CDR2 SNEGSKA (reference sequence). As DNA, the CDR3 is TGCAGTGCTAGTTGGCCCAACTACAATGAGCAGTTCTTC. This gives the protein CSASWPNYNEQFF.

This clonotype has ten or more counts. This CDR3 is CSARGGQGNTIYF. The DNA of the CDR3 is TGCAGTGCTAGGGGGGGACAGGGAAACACCATATATTTT. This rearrangement joins TRBV20-1 to TRBJ1-3; TRBD1 matches 7 bases. CDR1 is DFQATT, CDR2 SNEGSKA, per germline (reference sequence). CDR3 length equals 13 residues. With 3 bases clipped from V and 4 bases from J, the junction kept 3 bases outside the gene matches.